A selection of T cell receptor beta chains follows, all from one sample in a study of identical twins. TCRdb re-derived calls from the 5' RACE reads in MiXCR, one entry per CDR3 protein. This table holds more than 350,000 distinct CDR3 sequences, around 9.7% found once. The sequencing sample was made of naive T cells sorted from blood. These receptors originate from a woman between 45 and 60 years old in good health. Both conserved end residues are part of each CDR3. Each record gives: J gene, D gene, V gene, clone size, CDR3 DNA, CDR3 protein. D genes are given only for firm matches. A clone size is listed for some rows: how often the clone was seen (once, few, many), or a class if it is expanded.

TRBJ2-5,TRBD2,TRBV29-1,few,TGCACGAGCGGGATTGGAGAGACCCAGTACTTC,CTSGIGETQYF
TRBJ1-4,.,TRBV28,.,TGTGCCAGCAGTTTGACAGGATCTAATGAAAAACTGTTTTTT,CASSLTGSNEKLFF
TRBJ2-5,.,TRBV12-3/TRBV12-4,.,TGTGCCAGCAGTTTAGGCCTAGTGGGGGAGACCCAGTACTTC,CASSLGLVGETQYF
TRBJ2-2,.,TRBV9,.,TGTGCCAGCAGCGTAATGGAGGGGTTGGCCGGGGAGCTGTTTTTT,CASSVMEGLAGELFF
TRBJ2-2,TRBD2,TRBV4-2,few,TGTGCCAGCAGCCAAATCATAGGGTCGGGGGGGAGGCCGATCACCGGGGAGCTGTTTTTT,CASSQIIGSGGRPITGELFF
TRBJ2-4,.,TRBV6-1,few,TGTGCCAGCAGTGAATCCGGTAGGGCCAACATTCAGTACTTC,CASSESGRANIQYF
TRBJ2-5,.,TRBV6-1,few,TGTGCCAGCAGCCCGAATCGAATGATACAAGAGACCCAGTACTTC,CASSPNRMIQETQYF
TRBJ2-1,TRBD2,TRBV5-1,few,TGCGCCAGCAGCTATAGGGAGGGCCTTGGGAATGAGCAGTTCTTC,CASSYREGLGNEQFF
TRBJ2-1,.,TRBV5-1,many,TGCGCCAGCAGCTATGAAGGGGGAGTCACCTACAATGAGCAGTTCTTC,CASSYEGGVTYNEQFF
TRBJ2-1,TRBD2,TRBV7-7,few,TGTGCTAGCAGCTTAGCGGATAGCGGGAGCAATGAGCAGTTCTTC,CASSLADSGSNEQFF
TRBJ2-7,.,TRBV5-1,many,TGCGCCAGCAGCTTGGTAGTCAACGAGCAGTACTTC,CASSLVVNEQYF
TRBJ2-1,.,TRBV6-2/TRBV6-3,few,TGTGCCAGCAGTCCTTCGTTCGGGGGTGCGAGCTCCTACAATGAGCAGTTCTTC,CASSPSFGGASSYNEQFF
TRBJ2-1,.,TRBV25-1,.,TGTGCCAGCGGGCCGGGCAGAACGTACAGTGAGCAGTTCTTC,CASGPGRTYSEQFF
TRBJ2-3,TRBD2,TRBV5-1,.,TGCGCCAGCAGCCCGGGCGGGAGTATCGCAGATACGCAGTATTTT,CASSPGGSIADTQYF
TRBJ2-2,.,TRBV7-8,many,TGTGCCAGCAGCAAATACGCCTTCCAGACCTTAAACACCGGGGAGCTGTTTTTT,CASSKYAFQTLNTGELFF
TRBJ1-5,.,TRBV12-3/TRBV12-4,.,TGTGCCAGCAGTTTTTTGAGGGGGTCGGATCAGCCCCAGCATTTT,CASSFLRGSDQPQHF
TRBJ2-2,TRBD1,TRBV24-1,many,TGTGCCACCAGTGACCCGGGACAGGCCAACACCGGGGAGCTGTTTTTT,CATSDPGQANTGELFF
TRBJ2-5,.,TRBV7-9,many,TGTGCCAGCAGGGTTACCGGGAGCCTGGGGGAGACCCAGTACTTC,CASRVTGSLGETQYF
TRBJ2-3,TRBD2,TRBV5-1,.,TGCGCCAGCAGCTCTAGGACTAGCGGAGTCACAGATACGCAGTATTTT,CASSSRTSGVTDTQYF
TRBJ2-7,TRBD2,TRBV3-1,many,TGTGCCAGCAGCCAACGTAGCGGGTCTTTCTTCTCCTACGAGCAGTACTTC,CASSQRSGSFFSYEQYF
TRBJ2-1,.,TRBV11-3,.,TGTGCCAGCAGCCCCTTGTACAGGACGGCCTACGATGAGCAGTTCTTC,CASSPLYRTAYDEQFF
TRBJ2-5,TRBD2,TRBV14,few,TGTGCCAGCAGCCAAGGATTGGGACTAGCGGGAGGAGAGACCCAGTACTTC,CASSQGLGLAGGETQYF
TRBJ1-5,.,TRBV6-2/TRBV6-3,few,TGTGCCAGCGGCTGGGGGGGGAGGCAACAGCCCCAGCATTTT,CASGWGGRQQPQHF